A selection of T cell receptor beta chains follows, all from one sample in a study of identifying expanded T cells in peripheral blood. The repertoire was sequenced with immunoSEQ multiplex PCR; TCRdb's copy has only in-frame clones and lacks some. The sample lists around 47,000 clones, about 80% occurring once. The sample consisted of blood. The receptor source for this set is a person between 18 and 75 years old in good health. CDR3s include the opening cysteine and the closing phenylalanine or tryptophan. Each record gives: CDR3 length, V gene, clone size, J gene, D gene, CDR3 protein, CDR3 DNA. The D gene is left open where the match is weak. The size of a clone is reported for some rows only, either as once, few or many, or as a class for expanded clones.

CDR3 length: 14
V gene: TRBV28
clone size: medium-sized
J gene: TRBJ2-7
D gene: .
CDR3 protein: CASSKGRQRSEQYF
CDR3 DNA: TGTGCCAGCAGTAAAGGGAGACAGCGCTCCGAGCAGTACTTC

CDR3 length: 13
V gene: TRBV18
clone size: .
J gene: TRBJ1-1
D gene: .
CDR3 protein: CASSPGTSERAFF
CDR3 DNA: TGTGCCAGCTCACCAGGGACGTCCGAGAGAGCTTTCTTT

CDR3 length: 15
V gene: TRBV6-5
clone size: .
J gene: TRBJ2-3
D gene: .
CDR3 protein: CASSPTFGRPDTQYF
CDR3 DNA: TGTGCCAGCAGCCCCACTTTTGGGCGGCCAGATACGCAGTATTTT

CDR3 length: 12
V gene: TRBV5-6
clone size: .
J gene: TRBJ2-7
D gene: .
CDR3 protein: CASSLVGDEQYF
CDR3 DNA: TGTGCCAGCAGCTTGGTAGGTGACGAGCAGTACTTC

CDR3 length: 15
V gene: TRBV29-1
clone size: .
J gene: TRBJ2-3
D gene: TRBD2
CDR3 protein: CSVEDLGLNTDTQYF
CDR3 DNA: TGCAGCGTTGAAGATCTGGGACTAAACACAGATACGCAGTATTTT

CDR3 length: 15
V gene: TRBV7-9
clone size: .
J gene: TRBJ2-1
D gene: TRBD2
CDR3 protein: CASSDKRGGPYEQFF
CDR3 DNA: TGTGCCAGCAGCGATAAGCGGGGGGGCCCCTATGAGCAGTTCTTC

CDR3 length: 14
V gene: TRBV15
clone size: .
J gene: TRBJ2-7
D gene: .
CDR3 protein: CATSRVTGIYEQYF
CDR3 DNA: TGTGCCACCAGCAGAGTTACAGGGATCTACGAGCAGTACTTC

CDR3 length: 14
V gene: TRBV5-4
clone size: .
J gene: TRBJ2-1
D gene: TRBD2
CDR3 protein: CASSPGLALDEQFF
CDR3 DNA: TGTGCCAGCAGCCCGGGACTAGCGTTGGATGAGCAGTTCTTC

CDR3 length: 13
V gene: TRBV2
clone size: .
J gene: TRBJ1-1
D gene: .
CDR3 protein: CASTRKGNTEAFF
CDR3 DNA: TGTGCCAGCACCAGAAAAGGGAACACTGAAGCTTTCTTT

CDR3 length: 15
V gene: TRBV19
clone size: .
J gene: TRBJ1-2
D gene: .
CDR3 protein: CASSVTRGGARGYTF
CDR3 DNA: TGTGCCAGTAGTGTCACCAGGGGAGGGGCGCGTGGCTACACCTTC

CDR3 length: 15
V gene: TRBV7-9
clone size: .
J gene: TRBJ2-7
D gene: TRBD1
CDR3 protein: CASQIPGTGKDEQYF
CDR3 DNA: TGTGCCAGCCAGATACCCGGGACAGGAAAGGACGAGCAGTACTTC

CDR3 length: 15
V gene: TRBV7-8
clone size: .
J gene: TRBJ1-5
D gene: .
CDR3 protein: CASSLAATVSQPQHF
CDR3 DNA: TGTGCCAGCAGCTTAGCGGCAACCGTCAGTCAGCCCCAGCATTTT

CDR3 length: 15
V gene: TRBV14
clone size: .
J gene: TRBJ1-6
D gene: TRBD1
CDR3 protein: CASSQEKGAGSPLHF
CDR3 DNA: TGTGCCAGCAGCCAAGAAAAGGGGGCCGGTTCACCCCTCCACTTT

CDR3 length: 14
V gene: TRBV6-5
clone size: few
J gene: TRBJ1-6
D gene: .
CDR3 protein: CASHGRVFNSPLHF
CDR3 DNA: TGTGCCAGCCATGGCAGGGTGTTTAATTCACCCCTCCACTTT

CDR3 length: 16
V gene: TRBV7-8
clone size: .
J gene: TRBJ1-5
D gene: .
CDR3 protein: CASSLGGQSSNQPQHF
CDR3 DNA: TGTGCCAGCAGCTTAGGTGGACAGTCGAGCAATCAGCCCCAGCATTTT

CDR3 length: 13
V gene: TRBV30
clone size: .
J gene: TRBJ2-5
D gene: .
CDR3 protein: CAWSVHEPETQYF
CDR3 DNA: TGTGCCTGGAGTGTACACGAACCGGAGACCCAGTACTTC

CDR3 length: 15
V gene: TRBV4-1
clone size: once
J gene: TRBJ2-5
D gene: .
CDR3 protein: CASSQETPGQETQYF
CDR3 DNA: TGCGCCAGCAGCCAAGAAACCCCCGGCCAAGAGACCCAGTACTTC

CDR3 length: 16
V gene: TRBV10-1
clone size: .
J gene: TRBJ2-3
D gene: TRBD2
CDR3 protein: CASSETSGGAVDTQYF
CDR3 DNA: TGCGCCAGCAGTGAGACTAGCGGGGGGGCAGTGGATACGCAGTATTTT

CDR3 length: 11
V gene: TRBV5-1
clone size: few
J gene: TRBJ1-1
D gene: .
CDR3 protein: CASRVGTEAFF
CDR3 DNA: TGCGCCAGCAGGGTCGGCACTGAAGCTTTCTTT

CDR3 length: 12
V gene: TRBV6-1
clone size: .
J gene: TRBJ1-2
D gene: TRBD1
CDR3 protein: CASSPGQGGYTF
CDR3 DNA: TGTGCCAGCAGTCCCGGACAGGGAGGCTACACCTTC

CDR3 length: 14
V gene: TRBV10-1
clone size: once
J gene: TRBJ2-2
D gene: .
CDR3 protein: CASSAQGQNGELFF
CDR3 DNA: TGCGCCAGCAGTGCCCAAGGACAGAACGGGGAGCTGTTTTTT

CDR3 length: 14
V gene: TRBV5-1
clone size: .
J gene: TRBJ2-7
D gene: TRBD2
CDR3 protein: CASKLREGSYEQYF
CDR3 DNA: TGCGCCAGCAAGCTGCGGGAGGGTTCCTACGAGCAGTACTTC

CDR3 length: 17
V gene: TRBV27
clone size: .
J gene: TRBJ2-7
D gene: .
CDR3 protein: CASSLGFLEPRTYEQYF
CDR3 DNA: TGTGCCAGCAGTTTGGGGTTCTTAGAACCTCGAACCTACGAGCAGTACTTC

CDR3 length: 18
V gene: TRBV19
clone size: .
J gene: TRBJ1-3
D gene: .
CDR3 protein: CASSIDPAYRSSGNTIYF
CDR3 DNA: TGTGCCAGTAGTATAGATCCCGCCTATCGGAGCTCTGGAAACACCATATATTTT

CDR3 length: 14
V gene: TRBV25-1
clone size: .
J gene: TRBJ2-4
D gene: .
CDR3 protein: CASRPGTPGNIQYF
CDR3 DNA: TGTGCCAGCCGACCCGGGACACCCGGTAACATTCAGTACTTC

CDR3 length: 14
V gene: TRBV19
clone size: .
J gene: TRBJ1-4
D gene: .
CDR3 protein: CASRQREFGEKLFF
CDR3 DNA: TGTGCCAGTAGACAAAGAGAGTTCGGCGAAAAACTGTTTTTT

CDR3 length: 13
V gene: TRBV7-9
clone size: .
J gene: TRBJ1-1
D gene: .
CDR3 protein: CASSNTSAFQAFF
CDR3 DNA: TGTGCCAGCAGCAATACTTCGGCCTTCCAAGCTTTCTTT

CDR3 length: 20
V gene: TRBV18
clone size: .
J gene: TRBJ2-3
D gene: TRBD2
CDR3 protein: CASSPYMPGLAGAGTDTQYF
CDR3 DNA: TGTGCCAGCTCACCATATATGCCGGGACTAGCGGGGGCGGGCACAGATACGCAGTATTTT

CDR3 length: 19
V gene: TRBV19
clone size: .
J gene: TRBJ1-5
D gene: .
CDR3 protein: CASRPVGGRRWRSNQPQHF
CDR3 DNA: TGTGCCAGTAGACCCGTTGGGGGGCGCCGGTGGAGGAGCAATCAGCCCCAGCATTTT

CDR3 length: 18
V gene: TRBV7-6
clone size: .
J gene: TRBJ2-1
D gene: .
CDR3 protein: CASSLDGGTRTIYNEQFF
CDR3 DNA: TGTGCCAGCAGCTTAGACGGGGGGACACGGACTATTTACAATGAGCAGTTCTTC

CDR3 length: 12
V gene: TRBV7-9
clone size: .
J gene: TRBJ2-1
D gene: .
CDR3 protein: CASSLEGGEQFF
CDR3 DNA: TGTGCCAGCAGCTTAGAGGGGGGTGAGCAGTTCTTC